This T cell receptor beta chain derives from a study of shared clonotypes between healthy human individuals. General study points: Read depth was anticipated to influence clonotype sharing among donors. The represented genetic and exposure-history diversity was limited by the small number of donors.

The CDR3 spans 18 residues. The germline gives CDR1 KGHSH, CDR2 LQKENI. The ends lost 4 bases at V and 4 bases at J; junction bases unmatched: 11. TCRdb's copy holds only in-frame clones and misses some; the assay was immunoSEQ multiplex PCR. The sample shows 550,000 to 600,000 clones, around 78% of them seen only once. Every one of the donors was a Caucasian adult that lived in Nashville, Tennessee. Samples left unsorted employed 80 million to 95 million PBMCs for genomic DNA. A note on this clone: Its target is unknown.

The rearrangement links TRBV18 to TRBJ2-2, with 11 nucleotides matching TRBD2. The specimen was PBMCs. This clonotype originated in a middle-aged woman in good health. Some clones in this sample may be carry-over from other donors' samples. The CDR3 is CASSHKTSGSPPTGELFF. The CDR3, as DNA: TGTGCCAGCTCACACAAAACTAGCGGGAGTCCCCCCACCGGGGAGCTGTTTTTT.